This T cell receptor beta chain was documented in a study of blood T cell dynamics during melanoma immunotherapy. TCRdb keeps only in-frame clones here, not all; method: immunoSEQ multiplex PCR. The sample shows 5,600 or so clones, just under 80% of them seen only once. Time point defined: week 3, after first cycle of checkpoint inhibitor. CDR3 size: 13 residues. Germline lookup yields CDR1 LGHNA and CDR2 YNFKEQ. The V end was cut by 4 bases, the J end by 3 bases, with 9 bases between. Specimen: blood, collected from a patient treated with checkpoint blockade. The genes are TRBV4-2 and TRBJ1-2; maybe TRBD1 (5 bases). The clonotype originates from a human donor with melanoma. DNA of the CDR3: TGTGCCAGCAGCCCCGACAGCTACTATGGCTACACCTTC. Protein sequence: CASSPDSYYGYTF.